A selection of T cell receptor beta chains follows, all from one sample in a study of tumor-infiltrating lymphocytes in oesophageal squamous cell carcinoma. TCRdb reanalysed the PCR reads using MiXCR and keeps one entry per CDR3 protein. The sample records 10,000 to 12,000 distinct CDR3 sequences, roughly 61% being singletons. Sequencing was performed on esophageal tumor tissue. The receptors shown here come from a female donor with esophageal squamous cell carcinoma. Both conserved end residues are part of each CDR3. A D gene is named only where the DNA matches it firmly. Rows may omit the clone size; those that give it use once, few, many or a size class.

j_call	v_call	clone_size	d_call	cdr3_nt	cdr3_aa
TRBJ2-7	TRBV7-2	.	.	TGTGCCAGCAGCCCGGGGACTAGTGGGACAGACGAGCAGTACTTC	CASSPGTSGTDEQYF
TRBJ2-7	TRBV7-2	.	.	TGTGCCAGCAGCTTAGAGAACACAGTAAGGTACAATGAGCAGTACTTC	CASSLENTVRYNEQYF
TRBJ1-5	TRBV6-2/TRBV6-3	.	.	TGTGCCAGCAGTACTAGGTATAGCAATCAGCCCCAGCATTTT	CASSTRYSNQPQHF
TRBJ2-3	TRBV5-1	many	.	TGCGCCAGCAGCTTGGATGTTTCAGATACGCAGTATTTT	CASSLDVSDTQYF
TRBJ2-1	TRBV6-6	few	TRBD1	TGTGCCAGCAGTTACTTGGGGACAGGAACTAATGAGCAGTTCTTC	CASSYLGTGTNEQFF
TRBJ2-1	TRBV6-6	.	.	TGTGCCAGCGGGGAGCGGAGCTCCTACAATGAGCAGTTCTTC	CASGERSSYNEQFF
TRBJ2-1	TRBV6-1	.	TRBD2	TGTGCCAGCAGACGTAGCGGGGCTACATATGAGCAGTTCTTC	CASRRSGATYEQFF
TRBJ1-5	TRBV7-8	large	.	TGTGCCAGCAGCTTAGATAGGGGTCAGCCCCAGCATTTT	CASSLDRGQPQHF
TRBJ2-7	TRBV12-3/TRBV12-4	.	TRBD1	TGTGCCAGCAGTAAGAGGACAGGTGGTTCGAACGAGCAGTACTTC	CASSKRTGGSNEQYF
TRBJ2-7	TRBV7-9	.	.	TGTGCCAGCAGCTTAGTTTCACAGGGTCAGCAGTACTTC	CASSLVSQGQQYF
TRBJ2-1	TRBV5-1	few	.	TGCGCCAGCAGCTTGTTGGGCCAGGGGACTCTCCCCAATGAGCAGTTCTTC	CASSLLGQGTLPNEQFF
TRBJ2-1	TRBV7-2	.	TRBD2	TGTGCCAGCAGCTTAGCTAGCGGGGTATACAATGAGCAGTTCTTC	CASSLASGVYNEQFF
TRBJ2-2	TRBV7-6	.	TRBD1	TGTGCCAGCAGCTTATGGGACAGGGGATCGAACACCGGGGAGCTGTTTTTT	CASSLWDRGSNTGELFF
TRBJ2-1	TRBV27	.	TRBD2	TGTGCCAGCAGCCGGACTAGCGGGATTGAGTCCTACAATGAGCAGTTCTTC	CASSRTSGIESYNEQFF
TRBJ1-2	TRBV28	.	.	TGTGCCACCTTCTTAGTCGCCTATGGCTACACCTTC	CATFLVAYGYTF
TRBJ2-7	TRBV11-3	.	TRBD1	TGTGCCAGCAGCTTAGGGACAGGGGGCAATGAGCAGTACTTC	CASSLGTGGNEQYF
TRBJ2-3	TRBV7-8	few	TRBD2	TGTGCCAGCACTTCTTTAGCGGGAATGGATACGCAGTATTTT	CASTSLAGMDTQYF
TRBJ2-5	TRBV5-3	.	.	TGTGCCAGCAGCTTGGCCAGTCAAGAGACCCAGTACTTC	CASSLASQETQYF
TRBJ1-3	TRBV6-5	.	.	TGTGCCAGCAGAGGGCCTACGCTGCCCGGAGACACCATATATTTT	CASRGPTLPGDTIYF
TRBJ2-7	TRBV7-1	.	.	TGTGCCAGCAGCTCCGGGATTTACGAGCAGTACTTC	CASSSGIYEQYF
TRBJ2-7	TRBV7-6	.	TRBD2	TGTGCCAGCAGCTTCAGCGGGACGGACGAGCAGTACTTC	CASSFSGTDEQYF
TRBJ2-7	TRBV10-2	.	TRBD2	TGCGCCTCTGCGGGGGGTGGTTACAATGAGCAGTACTTC	CASAGGGYNEQYF
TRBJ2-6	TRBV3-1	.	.	TGTGCCAGCAGCCAAGGTGGGGCCAACGTCCTGACTTTC	CASSQGGANVLTF
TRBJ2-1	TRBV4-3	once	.	TGCGCCAGCAGCCAACAGATAGCGGACAATGAGCAGTTCTTC	CASSQQIADNEQFF
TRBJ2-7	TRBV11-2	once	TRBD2	TGTGCCAGCAGCAGTGGGGGACTAAGCTACGAGCAGTACTTC	CASSSGGLSYEQYF
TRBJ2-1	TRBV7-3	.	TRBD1	TGTGCCAGCAGCGTCACCGGGACAGGGGGCAGTGAGCAGTTCTTC	CASSVTGTGGSEQFF
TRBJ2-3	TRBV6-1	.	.	TGTGCCAGCAGTGAAGCAGGGTCGGGCACAGATACGCAGTATTTT	CASSEAGSGTDTQYF
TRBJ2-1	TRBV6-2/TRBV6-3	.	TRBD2	TGTGCCAGCAGTTGGGGACTAGCGGACTACAATGAGCAGTTCTTC	CASSWGLADYNEQFF
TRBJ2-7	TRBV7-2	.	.	TGTGCCAGCAGCTCGCCCCCCGTATTAAACGAGCAGTACTTC	CASSSPPVLNEQYF
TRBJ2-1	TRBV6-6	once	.	TGTGCCAGCAGTTACAATGAGGGCTCGTACAATGAGCAGTTCTTC	CASSYNEGSYNEQFF
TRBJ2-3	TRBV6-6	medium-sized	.	TGTGCCAGCAGTTACGCGGCTGGACCCACCACAGATACGCAGTATTTT	CASSYAAGPTTDTQYF